These 11 T cell receptor delta chains originate from one sample sequenced in a study of gamma delta lymphoproliferative disorders and STAT genes. TCRdb called clones from the multiplex PCR reads again using CATT. This sample has approximately 3,800 delta-chain clones, with 0.95% to 1.1% found just once. PBMCs from patients and controls supplied the genomic DNA for sequencing. The specimen sequenced was blood. All receptors come from a human donor in good health.

Remarks on this clone: A far larger clone is just one base off, so this is likely a read error. This CDR3 is also generated by other DNA sequences in the sample. The CDR3 bases are TGTGCCTGTGACGCCCTTAGTACTGGGGGATACCGGCCGCGGTACACCGATAAACTCATCTTT. This gives the protein CACDALSTGGYRPRYTDKLIF. This rearrangement joins TRDV2 to TRDJ1, with TRDD3 identical over 12 bases. This CDR3 has 21 amino acids. V gave up 3 bases and J gave up 0 bases; unmatched junction bases: 19. Germline loops: CDR1 GEAIGNYY, CDR2 EKD.

This clone was seen more than once but under ten times. The TCRdb record carries a much larger clone's protein, which differs from this DNA's translation at residue 17; a read error is the likely cause, and the protein listed here is the DNA translation. The gene calls are TRDV1 and TRDJ1, with TRDD3 identical over 7 bases. This CDR3 region has 21 residues. Per germline, CDR1 TSWWSYY and CDR2 QGS. The CDR3 region has the DNA TGTGCTCTTGGGGAACTACCCCTCTTCTTGGGGGACCCACCGTACACCGGTAAACTCATCTTT. This encodes CALGELPLFLGDPPYTGKLIF.

By frequency in the sample, this clone is large. The sample holds other DNA sequences that translate to the same CDR3. The gene calls are TRDV2 and TRDJ3; 10 bases align to TRDD3. Unmatched junction bases numbered 8, after V lost 0 bases and J lost 1 base. The CDR3 runs to 20 residues. Germline V gene sequence: CDR1 GEAIGNYY, CDR2 EKD. The CDR3 region has the DNA TGTGCCTGTGACACCGGTACTGGGGGATGGGCGTCCTGGGACACCCGACAGATGTTTTTC. Encoded protein: CACDTGTGGWASWDTRQMFF.

This clone has at least ten counts. Given a much more abundant clone one base away, this may be a read error. Additional DNA sequences in this sample encode the identical CDR3. This chain joins TRDV2 and TRDJ1; 13 positions match TRDD3. Germline values: CDR1 GEAIGNYY, CDR2 EKD. This CDR3 region has 19 residues. The CDR3, as DNA: TGTGCCTGCGACACGATACTGGGGGATACGTTAGGAGGGACCGATAAACTCATCTTT. Its translation: CACDTILGDTLGGTDKLIF.

On this clone: The TCRdb record carries a much larger clone's protein, which differs from this DNA's translation at residue 5; a read error is the likely cause, and the protein listed here is the DNA translation. J is TRDJ1 and V is TRDV2; 8 nucleotides match TRDD3. The CDR3 length is 14 residues. With 3 bases clipped from V and 2 bases from J, the junction kept 4 bases outside the gene matches. CDR1 and CDR2 from the germline V gene are GEAIGNYY and EKD. Here the CDR3 DNA reads TGTGCCTGTGACGGACTGGGGGGGACCGATAAACTCATCTTT. This gives the protein CACDGLGGTDKLIF.

With regard to this clone: It is likely a read error: a sequence one base away is far more abundant. This CDR3 is also generated by other DNA sequences in the sample. This chain connects TRDV1 to TRDJ1; D is unclear. CDR3 size: 11 residues. From germline, CDR1 is TSWWSYY and CDR2 QGS. CDR3 sequence (DNA): TGTGCTCTTGGAGAACGTGGGCGACTCATCTTT. Its translation: CALGERGRLIF.

Details on this clone: TCRdb attributes to this sequence the protein of a much larger clone, which differs from the DNA translation at residue 3; a read error is likely, and the protein displayed is translated from the DNA. The chain employs TRDV2 and TRDJ1, with 10 bases aligning to TRDD3. This CDR3 spans 17 amino acids. Germline loops: CDR1 GEAIGNYY, CDR2 EKD. The CDR3 loop reads CARDTLGDTEYTDKLIF. The CDR3 coding sequence is TGTGCCCGTGACACCTTGGGGGATACCGAATACACCGATAAACTCATCTTT.

In its sample, this clone was seen many times. A much larger clonotype is one base distant, so this may be a read error. Different DNA sequences within this sample yield the same CDR3. The rearrangement uses TRDV2 and TRDJ1, with TRDD3 identical over 9 bases. Germline loops: CDR1 GEAIGNYY, CDR2 EKD. The CDR3 has 17 amino acids. CDR3 protein: CACDILGEPHYTDKLIF. The CDR3 DNA reads TGTGCTTGTGACATACTGGGGGAGCCCCACTACACCGATAAACTCATCTTT.

Note on this clone: The protein TCRdb gives is from a much larger clone and does not agree with this DNA's translation at residue 6, likely a read error; the protein shown here comes from the DNA. The CDR3 bases are TGTGCTCTTGGGGAACAGGAATATGCGGTCCTGGGACCGGATAAACTCATCTTT. Translated, it gives CALGEQEYAVLGPDKLIF. J is TRDJ1 and V is TRDV1, with D perhaps matching TRDD3 (5 bases). CDR3 length equals 18 residues. The V end was cut by 1 base, the J end by 5 bases, with 23 bases between. In germline, CDR1 is TSWWSYY, CDR2 QGS.

There are a few counts of this clone. The mismatch at residue 5 between this DNA's translation and the TCRdb protein of a much larger clone likely reflects a read error; the protein shown is translated from the DNA. The chain carries TRDV1 and TRDJ1; TRDD3 agrees at 7 bases. CDR3 length equals 15 residues. CDR1 is TSWWSYY, CDR2 QGS, per germline. The ends lost 5 bases at V and 1 base at J; junction bases unmatched: 7. The CDR3 here is CALGRPGYFTDKLIF. DNA for the CDR3: TGTGCTCTTGGGAGACCGGGATACTTCACCGATAAACTCATCTTT.

In its sample, this clone was seen a few times. The protein TCRdb gives is from a much larger clone and does not agree with this DNA's translation at residue 3, likely a read error; the protein shown here comes from the DNA. The V and J genes are TRAV38-2/DV8 and TRDJ1; tentative D call: TRDD3 (8 bases). This CDR3 has 19 residues. V gave up 9 bases and J gave up 0 bases, with 30 bases separating them. Germline CDR1 is TSESDYY and CDR2 is QEAYKQQN. This chain's CDR3 is CACFSYAVGGFGYTDKLIF. For the CDR3, the DNA is TGTGCTTGTTTTTCCTACGCAGTTGGGGGATTTGGGTACACCGATAAACTCATCTTT.